Presented here are 23 T cell receptor beta chains from one specimen sequenced in a study of T cells in Graves' hyperthyroidism and ophthalmopathy. RNA transcripts served as the template for amplifying TCR beta CDR3 regions. An initial round of RT-PCR targeting the TCR CDR3 relied on the HTBI primer set. MiXCR, run by TCRdb on the multiplex PCR reads, gives a single entry per CDR3 protein. The sample lists 550,000 to 600,000 distinct CDR3 sequences; over 15% were seen once. Source material: blood. These receptors came from a woman aged 18-35 years with Graves' hyperthyroidism.

The table lists this clonotype with many counts. The genes are TRBV7-2 and TRBJ2-1; maybe TRBD2 (5 bases). Germline V gene lookup returns CDR1 SGHTA and CDR2 FQGNSA. CDR3 length: 14 amino acids. V lost 2 bases to trimming and J lost 5 bases, with 10 bases between them. CDR3 nucleotide sequence: TGTGCCAGCAGCTTATCCCGGGGTAACAATGAGCAGTTCTTC. It encodes CASSLSRGNNEQFF.

This clonotype was counted a few times. The rearrangement uses TRBV19 and TRBJ2-2; TRBD1 matches 12 bases. The CDR3 length is 15 residues. Germline assignment: CDR1 LNHDA and CDR2 SQIVND (reference sequence). Trimming removed 6 bases from V and 6 bases from J; junction bases left unmatched: 5. CDR3 in DNA: TGTGCCAGTAGAACCGGGACAGGGGGCTCCGGGGAGCTGTTTTTT. Translated, it gives CASRTGTGGSGELFF.

This chain joins TRBV5-1 and TRBJ2-7, with 11 nucleotides matching TRBD2. The CDR3 runs to 15 residues. The germline V gene has CDR1 SGHRS and CDR2 YFSETQ. The J segment lost 4 bases and the V segment lost 0 bases, leaving 3 bases of the junction unmatched. In DNA form, the CDR3 reads TGCGCCAGCAGCTTGGAACTAGCGGGAGTATACGAGCAGTACTTC. Encoded protein: CASSLELAGVYEQYF.

The chain carries TRBV7-2 and TRBJ1-1, with D unclear. CDR1 is SGHTA and CDR2 is FQGNSA in the germline V gene. V was clipped by 1 base and J by 0 bases, with 9 bases between them. This CDR3 region has 15 residues. The CDR3 coding sequence is TGTGCCAGCAGCTTAGATTTGCAGGTGAACACTGAAGCTTTCTTT. Translated, it gives CASSLDLQVNTEAFF.

This clonotype has a count of ten or more. The chain combines TRBV12-5 with TRBJ2-1; 11 nucleotides line up with TRBD1. The CDR3 sequence is 16 residues long. From germline, CDR1 is LGHNT and CDR2 FRNRAP. The V gene end was trimmed by 7 bases and the J gene end by 7 bases; junction bases not matched to a gene: 12. CDR3 region: CASAPVSGQGANEQFF. The CDR3, as DNA: TGTGCTAGTGCCCCCGTGAGTGGACAGGGGGCGAATGAGCAGTTCTTC.

The V gene is TRBV12-3 or TRBV12-4, the J gene TRBJ2-4; TRBD1 agrees at 9 bases. J gave up 5 bases and V 2 bases, and 10 bases lay outside the gene matches. The CDR3 spans 17 residues. CDR3 loop: CASSLTGQGIRQNIQYF. CDR3 bases: TGTGCCAGCAGTTTAACGGGACAGGGTATCCGGCAAAACATTCAGTACTTC.

The sample holds a few counts of this clonotype. The J gene is TRBJ2-3, the V gene TRBV2; 8 nucleotides agree with TRBD1. The germline gives CDR1 SNHLY, CDR2 FYNNEI. The CDR3 contains 14 residues. The junction had 8 bases not matched to a gene; V was cut back by 8 bases and J by 4 bases. The CDR3 sequence is CASQGAGWADTQYF. The CDR3 DNA reads as TGTGCCAGCCAGGGGGCCGGGTGGGCAGATACGCAGTATTTT.

This clonotype was counted ten times or more. V usage is TRBV7-9 and J usage is TRBJ2-5, with D maybe TRBD2 (5 bases). Trimming took off 6 bases at V and 5 bases at J, with 19 bases between the two ends. Germline V gene data show CDR1 as SEHNR and CDR2 as FQNEAQ (reference sequence). The CDR3 extends over 15 amino acids. CDR3 protein: CASSWEQEFYETQYF. DNA of the CDR3: TGTGCCAGCAGTTGGGAGCAGGAATTCTATGAGACCCAGTACTTC.

The V and J genes are TRBV29-1 and TRBJ2-7; D possibly matches TRBD1 or TRBD2 (6 bases each). With 4 bases removed from V and 3 bases from J, the gap between germline ends came to 16 bases. The CDR3 spans 14 residues. The germline CDR1 and CDR2 sequences are SQVTM and ANQGSEA. The CDR3 DNA reads as TGCAGCGTTGTGGAGGCCGGGGGCGTCTACGAGCAGTACTTC. Its protein is CSVVEAGGVYEQYF.

This clonotype showed up many times. The V and J genes are TRBV20-1 and TRBJ2-1; 8 bases map to TRBD2. The V and J ends lost 3 bases and 3 bases, in that order; junction bases with no gene match: 10. Germline V gene lookup returns CDR1 DFQATT and CDR2 SNEGSKA (reference sequence). CDR3 length equals 16 residues. Written as DNA, the CDR3 is TGCAGTGCTAGTTATGGAGCGGGAGCCGACTACAATGAGCAGTTCTTC. Its translation is CSASYGAGADYNEQFF.

The chain uses TRBV29-1 and TRBJ1-2; D possibly corresponds to TRBD1 (6 bases). This CDR3 has 14 amino acids. Trimming removed 4 bases at V and 0 bases at J, with 12 bases between. CDR1 is SQVTM and CDR2 is ANQGSEA in the germline V gene. This chain's CDR3 is CSVAWTVTNYGYTF. The CDR3 bases are TGCAGCGTTGCGTGGACAGTAACTAACTATGGCTACACCTTC. Full variable domain (remainder filled in from reference TRBV29-1 and TRBJ1-2): SAVISQKPSRDICQRGTSLTIQCQVDSQVTMMFWYRQQPGQSLTLIATANQGSEATYESGFVIDKFPISRPNLTFSTLTVSNMSPEDSSIYLCSVAWTVTNYGYTFGSGTRLTVV.

This clonotype has at least ten counts. This sequence joins TRBV28 and TRBJ1-5; 7 bases are a match to TRBD1. The CDR3 extends over 17 amino acids. From germline, CDR1 is MDHEN and CDR2 SYDVKM. V was pared by 0 bases and J by 6 bases, with 11 bases of the junction left unmatched. In nucleotides, the CDR3 is TGTGCCAGCAGTTTATGGACAGGGCAGGGTGGGAGTCAGCCCCAGCATTTT. This translates into CASSLWTGQGGSQPQHF.

To note about this clonotype: This CDR3 fails to terminate in the conserved phenylalanine or tryptophan, so it likely reflects a read error. The V and J genes are TRBV20-1 and TRBJ2-3; D could derive from TRBD1 or TRBD2 (5 bases each). There are 15 residues in the CDR3. V was pared by 5 bases and J by 2 bases, with 17 bases between. CDR1 is DFQATT, CDR2 SNEGSKA, per germline (reference sequence). The CDR3 sequence is CSAALRASFTDTQYS. In DNA form, the CDR3 reads TGCAGTGCTGCCCTCAGGGCTAGCTTCACAGATACGCAGTATTCT.

This clonotype occurred many times. The genes are TRBV15 and TRBJ2-1, with 9 nucleotides matching TRBD2. Germline loops: CDR1 LNHNV, CDR2 YYDKDF (reference sequence). The CDR3 spans 13 residues. Germline trimming cut 9 bases from V and 4 bases from J; bases unmatched to any gene: 4. Here the CDR3 DNA reads TGTGCCACTTTAAGCGGGGGGTACAATGAGCAGTTCTTC. Protein sequence: CATLSGGYNEQFF.

V gene TRBV18 combines with J gene TRBJ2-7; 11 nucleotides agree with TRBD1. The CDR3 sequence is 18 residues long. The germline gives CDR1 KGHSH, CDR2 LQKENI. V was clipped by 3 bases and J by 0 bases; unmatched bases: 10. In DNA, the CDR3 is TGTGCCAGCTCACCCAGGACAGGGGGCTTGACAAGCTCCTACGAGCAGTACTTC. As protein: CASSPRTGGLTSSYEQYF.

This chain links TRBV7-2 with TRBJ2-7, with 8 nucleotides matching TRBD2. CDR3 length: 15 residues. Per the germline V gene, CDR1 is SGHTA and CDR2 is FQGNSA. J lost 2 bases, V lost 5 bases, and 8 bases had no gene match. The CDR3 DNA is TGTGCCAGCAGCCGGAGCGGGGGAAAGACCTACGAGCAGTACTTC. Protein: CASSRSGGKTYEQYF. Variable domain in full (rest from reference TRBV7-2 and TRBJ2-7): GAGVSQSPSNKVTEKGKDVELRCDPISGHTALYWYRQSLGQGLEFLIYFQGNSAPDKSGLPSDRFSAERTGGSVSTLTIQRTQQEDSAVYLCASSRSGGKTYEQYFGPGTRLTVT.

Points on this clonotype: Since a much larger clone is just one base distant, this may be a read error. The V gene is TRBV7-8, the J gene TRBJ2-7, with 7 positions matching TRBD1. With the DNA end fitting TRBJ2-1 better, the J assignment may be wrong. Per the germline V gene, CDR1 is SGHVS and CDR2 is FQNEAQ. The CDR3 totals 14 residues. CDR3 nucleotide sequence: TGTGCCAGCAGCTTATATGACAGGGCCTACGAGCAGTTCTTC. This gives the protein CASSLYDRAYEQFF.

This clonotype was seen many times. The V call is TRBV20-1, the J call TRBJ2-1; TRBD2 aligns across 9 bases. V lost 6 bases, J lost 5 bases, and 14 bases stayed unmatched. This CDR3 has 16 residues. In germline, CDR1 is DFQATT, CDR2 SNEGSKA (reference sequence). As DNA, the CDR3 is TGCAGTGCCACGGGGGTAGCGGGAGTCCTGAACAATGAGCAGTTCTTC. Its translation: CSATGVAGVLNNEQFF.

This clonotype occurred many times. This chain links TRBV7-8 with TRBJ1-1, with 7 nucleotides matching TRBD1. The J segment lost 0 bases and the V segment lost 4 bases, leaving 5 bases of the junction unmatched. CDR1 and CDR2 from the germline V gene are SGHVS and FQNEAQ. This CDR3 has 15 amino acids. The CDR3 bases are TGTGCCAGCAGCTCCGGACAGGCCATGAACACTGAAGCTTTCTTT. Translation: CASSSGQAMNTEAFF.

This clonotype was detected ten times or more. This chain uses TRBV15 with TRBJ2-5; D may be TRBD2 (5 bases). V lost 0 bases to trimming and J lost 2 bases, with 7 bases between them. Germline CDR1 is LNHNV and CDR2 is YYDKDF (reference sequence). This CDR3 has 14 residues. The CDR3: CATSREGRQETQYF. The CDR3 bases are TGTGCCACCAGCAGAGAAGGGAGACAAGAGACCCAGTACTTC.

This clonotype was seen many times. The CDR3 reads CASSLRTGEQFF. In DNA form, the CDR3 reads TGTGCCAGCAGTCTAAGGACTGGGGAGCAGTTCTTC. The J gene is TRBJ2-1, the V gene TRBV27; a possible D gene is TRBD2 (5 bases). The germline CDR1 and CDR2 sequences are MNHEY and SMNVEV (reference sequence). Trimming removed 5 bases at V and 10 bases at J, with 12 bases between. The CDR3 length is 12 residues.

In its sample, this clonotype was seen once. A read error may be the cause here, since a much bigger clone is one base away. As DNA, the CDR3 is TGTGCCAGCTCACCGGGACTGACCTACGGGCAGTACTTC. This codes for CASSPGLTYGQYF. The V call is TRBV18, the J call TRBJ2-7; TRBD2 might be the D (6 bases). Per the germline V gene, CDR1 is KGHSH and CDR2 is LQKENI. The CDR3 length is 13 residues.

This clonotype was picked up many times. The J gene is TRBJ2-1, the V gene TRBV7-2; no reliable D call. The length of the CDR3 is 11 residues. The germline gives CDR1 SGHTA, CDR2 FQGNSA. V lost 3 bases and J lost 10, with 7 bases in between. The CDR3 region has the DNA TGTGCCAGCAGCTTTAGTCAGGAGCAGTTCTTC. Amino acids: CASSFSQEQFF.